The count of the clone carrying this T cell receptor (beta chain) is one. This entry is derived from a study of blood T cell repertoires in COVID-19. There are 13 residues in the CDR3. Germline V gene lookup returns CDR1 LGHNA and CDR2 YNFKEQ. V lost 6 bases and J lost 6, with 12 bases in between. Only in-frame clones appear in the TCRdb table, and some are missing; sequencing was by immunoSEQ multiplex PCR. The sample records 25,000 to 40,000 clones, approximately 83% being singletons. Sequencing was carried out using peripheral blood. The sequence derives from a woman aged 55-70 years with active COVID-19. This chain joins TRBV4-2 and TRBJ2-1, with D perhaps matching TRBD2 (5 bases). The CDR3 sequence: CASSRRAGNEQFF. CDR3 in DNA: TGTGCCAGCAGTCGGCGGGCTGGCAATGAGCAGTTCTTC.